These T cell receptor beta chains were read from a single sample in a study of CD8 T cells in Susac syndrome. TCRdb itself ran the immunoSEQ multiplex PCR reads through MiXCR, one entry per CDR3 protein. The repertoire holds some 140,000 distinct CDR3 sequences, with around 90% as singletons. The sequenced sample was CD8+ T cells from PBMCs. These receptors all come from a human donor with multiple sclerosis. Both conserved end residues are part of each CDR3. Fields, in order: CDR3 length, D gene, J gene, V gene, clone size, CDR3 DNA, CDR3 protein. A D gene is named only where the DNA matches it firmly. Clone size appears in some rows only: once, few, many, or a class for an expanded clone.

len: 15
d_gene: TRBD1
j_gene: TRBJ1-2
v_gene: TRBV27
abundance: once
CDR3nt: TGTGCCAGCAGCCATCCTGGACAGGGCGACTATGGCTACACCTTC
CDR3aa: CASSHPGQGDYGYTF

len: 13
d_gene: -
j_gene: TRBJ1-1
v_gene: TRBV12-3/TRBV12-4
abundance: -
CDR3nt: TGTGCCAGCACACCTCCCGGGAACACTGAAGCTTTCTTT
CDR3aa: CASTPPGNTEAFF

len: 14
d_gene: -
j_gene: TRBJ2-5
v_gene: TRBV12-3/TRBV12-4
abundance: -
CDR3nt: TGTGCCAGCAGTCTGCCGGGGGGCGGGGAGACCCAGTACTTC
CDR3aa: CASSLPGGGETQYF

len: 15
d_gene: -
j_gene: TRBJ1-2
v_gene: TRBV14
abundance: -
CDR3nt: TGTGCCAGCAGCCAAGATACTGGACTTCTCTATGGCTACACCTTC
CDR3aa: CASSQDTGLLYGYTF

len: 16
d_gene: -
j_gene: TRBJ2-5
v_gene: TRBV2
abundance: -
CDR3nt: TGTGCCAGCAGTCTACCAGCGGCCTTATCCCAAGAGACCCAGTACTTC
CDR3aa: CASSLPAALSQETQYF

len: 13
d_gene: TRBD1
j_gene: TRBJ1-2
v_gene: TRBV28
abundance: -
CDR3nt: TGTGCCAGCAGGGACAGGGGGGAGGATGGCTACACCTTC
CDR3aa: CASRDRGEDGYTF

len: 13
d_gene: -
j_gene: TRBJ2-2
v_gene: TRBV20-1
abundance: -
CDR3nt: TGCAGTGCTAGAGATAGGGGCACCGGGGAGCTGTTTTTT
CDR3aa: CSARDRGTGELFF

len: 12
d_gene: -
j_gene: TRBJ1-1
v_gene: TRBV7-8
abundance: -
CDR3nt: TGTGCTGGGAGGGATATGGGCGCTGAAGCTTTCTTT
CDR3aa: CAGRDMGAEAFF

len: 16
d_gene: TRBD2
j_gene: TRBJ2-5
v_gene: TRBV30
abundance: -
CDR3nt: TGTGCCTGGAGCTCGGAGGCGGGAGGGCCGGGAGAGACCCAGTACTTC
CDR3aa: CAWSSEAGGPGETQYF

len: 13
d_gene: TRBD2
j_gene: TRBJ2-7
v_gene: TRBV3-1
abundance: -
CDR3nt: TGTGCCAGCAAGGGAGCGGGATACTACGAGCAGTACTTC
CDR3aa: CASKGAGYYEQYF

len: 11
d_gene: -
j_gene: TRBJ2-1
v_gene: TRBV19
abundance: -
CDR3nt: TGTGCCAGTAGTAAGGGCCATGAGCAGTTCTTC
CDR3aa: CASSKGHEQFF

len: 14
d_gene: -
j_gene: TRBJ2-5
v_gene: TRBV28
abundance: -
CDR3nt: TGTGCCAGCAGTCCCCGGGCGGGGCAAGAGACCCAGTACTTC
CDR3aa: CASSPRAGQETQYF

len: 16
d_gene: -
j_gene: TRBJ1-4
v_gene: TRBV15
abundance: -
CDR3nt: TGTGCCACCAGCAGGTCCCGGGGTGCAACTAATGAAAAACTGTTTTTT
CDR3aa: CATSRSRGATNEKLFF

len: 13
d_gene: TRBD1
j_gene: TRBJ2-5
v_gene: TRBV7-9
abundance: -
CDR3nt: TGTGCCAGCAGAACGGGACAGAAAGAGACCCAGTACTTC
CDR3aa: CASRTGQKETQYF

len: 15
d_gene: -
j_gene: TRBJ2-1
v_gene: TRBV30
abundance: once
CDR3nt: TGTGCCTGGAGTGAAAGGCGGAGCACCTACAATGAGCAGTTCTTC
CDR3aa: CAWSERRSTYNEQFF

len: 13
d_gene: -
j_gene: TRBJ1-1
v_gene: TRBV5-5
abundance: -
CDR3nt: TGTGCCAGCAGCTTGGACAGGAACACTGAAGCTTTCTTT
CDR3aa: CASSLDRNTEAFF

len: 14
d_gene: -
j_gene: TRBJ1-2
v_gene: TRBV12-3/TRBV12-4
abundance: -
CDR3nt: TGTGCCAGCAGCCGAGTATGGGCAGGCTATGGCTACACCTTC
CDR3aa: CASSRVWAGYGYTF

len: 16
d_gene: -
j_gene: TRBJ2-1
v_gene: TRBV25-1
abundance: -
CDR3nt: TGTGCCAGCAGTGACCTGAGGGGGGACCCTTACAATGAGCAGTTCTTC
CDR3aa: CASSDLRGDPYNEQFF